This T cell receptor (beta chain) is drawn from a study of T cell responses to AZD1222 COVID-19 vaccine. Overall study findings and caveats: Variant regions that are unmutated are reportedly the target of nearly half of spike-specific TCRs.

The data were produced by immunoSEQ multiplex PCR, yet TCRdb's version contains in-frame clones alone and is incomplete. This table has roughly 140,000 clones, 70% to 90% appearing once. The CDR3 runs 15 residues. V lost 4 bases and J lost 0; bases outside the gene matches: 5. The germline V gene has CDR1 LNHDA and CDR2 SQIVND (reference sequence). Comments on this clone: Its specificity is not known.

The rearrangement uses TRBV19 and TRBJ1-2; 7 bases line up with TRBD1. Specimen: peripheral blood, collected after recovery from COVID-19. This clonotype originated in an adult who had recovered from COVID-19. CDR3 in DNA: TGTGCCAGTAGTACATCACAGGGGCCTAACTATGGCTACACCTTC. It is translated as CASSTSQGPNYGYTF.